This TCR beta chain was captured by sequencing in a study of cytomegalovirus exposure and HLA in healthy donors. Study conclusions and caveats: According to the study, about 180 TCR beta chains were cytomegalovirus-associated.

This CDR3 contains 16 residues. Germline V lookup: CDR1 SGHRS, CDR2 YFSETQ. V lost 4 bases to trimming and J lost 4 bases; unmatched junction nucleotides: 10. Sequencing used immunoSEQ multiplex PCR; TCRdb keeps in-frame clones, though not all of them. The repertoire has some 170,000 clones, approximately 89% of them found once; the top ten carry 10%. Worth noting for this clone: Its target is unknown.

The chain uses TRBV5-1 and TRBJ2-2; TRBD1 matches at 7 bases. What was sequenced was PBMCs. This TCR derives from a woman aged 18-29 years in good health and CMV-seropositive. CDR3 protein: CASSPRQGRGTGELFF. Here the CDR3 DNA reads TGCGCCAGCAGCCCAAGACAGGGTAGGGGCACCGGGGAGCTGTTTTTT. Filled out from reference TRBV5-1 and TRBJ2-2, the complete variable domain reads KAGVTQTPRYLIKTRGQQVTLSCSPISGHRSVSWYQQTPGQGLQFLFEYFSETQRNKGNFPGRFSGRQFSNSRSEMNVSTLELGDSALYLCASSPRQGRGTGELFFGEGSRLTVL.